The 32 T cell receptor beta chains given below trace back to one sample, sequenced in a study of blood T cell repertoires in COVID-19 (dated by TCRdb to the early 2020s). The method was the immunoSEQ multiplex PCR assay. TCRdb provides this immuneACCESS table in a form limited to in-frame rearrangements. Some clones are lacking; in checked studies, under half of them reflect an unresolved V gene, and why the rest are absent is not known. The sample has hundreds of thousands of clones on record, around 85% of them singletons. The ten largest clones represent 2% to 2.5% of the sample. Sample: peripheral blood. The receptors here all came from a woman aged 25-40 years who had recovered from COVID-19.

The rearrangement joins TRBV9 to TRBJ1-4, with 7 bases identical to TRBD1. This CDR3 has 15 amino acids. The germline CDR1 and CDR2 sequences are SGDLS and YYNGEE. The V gene end was trimmed by 2 bases and the J gene end by 6 bases; junction bases not matched to a gene: 7. The CDR3 nucleotides read TGTGCCAGCAGCGTTACAGGGGCCCCGGATGAAAAACTGTTTTTT. Protein product: CASSVTGAPDEKLFF. The full variable domain, its missing parts supplied by reference TRBV9 and TRBJ1-4, is DSGVTQTPKHLITATGQRVTLRCSPRSGDLSVYWYQQSLDQGLQFLIQYYNGEERAKGNILERFSAQQFPDLHSELNLSSLELGDSALYFCASSVTGAPDEKLFFGSGTQLSVL.

The chain is built from TRBV3-1 (or the pseudogene TRBV3-2) and TRBJ1-3; 8 bases align to TRBD1. Germline V gene data show CDR1 as LGHDT and CDR2 as YNNKEL (reference sequence). V lost 1 base to trimming and J lost 2 bases; unmatched junction nucleotides: 1. This CDR3 comprises 15 residues. Here the CDR3 DNA reads TGTGCCAGCAGCCAAGGCAGGGGGCCTGGAAACACCATATATTTT. Protein product: CASSQGRGPGNTIYF.

The CDR3 coding sequence is TGTGCCAGCAGTCCAACTGATTCTTACGAGCAGTACTTC. This gives the protein CASSPTDSYEQYF. The rearrangement joins TRBV27 to TRBJ2-7; unclear D gene. The V and J ends lost 5 bases and 4 bases respectively, with 12 bases between them. CDR1 is MNHEY, CDR2 SMNVEV, per germline (reference sequence). The CDR3 totals 13 residues.

The V call is TRBV6-5, the J call TRBJ1-1, with TRBD1 identical over 7 bases. The CDR3 consists of 15 residues. V lost 5 bases and J lost 3; bases outside the gene matches: 9. Looked up from germline, CDR1 is MNHEY and CDR2 is SVGAGI. The CDR3 sequence is CASSPLQGTYTEAFF. As DNA, the CDR3 is TGTGCCAGCAGTCCACTACAGGGGACCTACACTGAAGCTTTCTTT.

V gene TRBV6-4 combines with J gene TRBJ2-2; D might be TRBD1 (5 bases). Germline V gene data show CDR1 as MRHNA and CDR2 as SNTAGT. The CDR3 runs to 14 residues. V was pared by 5 bases and J by 2 bases, with 9 bases between. CDR3 region: CASSSGANTGELFF. Written as DNA, the CDR3 is TGTGCCAGCAGTTCTGGGGCTAACACCGGGGAGCTGTTTTTT.

The chain recombines TRBV6-2 or TRBV6-3 with TRBJ1-5; 10 nucleotides line up with TRBD1. Unmatched junction bases numbered 6, after V lost 3 bases and J lost 7 bases. The germline V gene has CDR1 MNHEY and CDR2 SVGEGT. The CDR3 is made up of 15 amino acids. Written as DNA, the CDR3 is TGTGCCAGCAGTTATGGGGGGACAGGGGACCAGCCCCAGCATTTT. Its protein product is CASSYGGTGDQPQHF.

This rearrangement joins TRBV28 to TRBJ1-5, with TRBD1 matching 10 bases. Germline V gene sequence: CDR1 MDHEN, CDR2 SYDVKM. The ends lost 5 bases at V and 7 bases at J; junction bases unmatched: 5. CDR3 size: 14 residues. The CDR3 region has the DNA TGTGCCAGCAGTGTGACAGGGGGCTTCCAGCCCCAGCATTTT. Its translation: CASSVTGGFQPQHF.

This chain links TRBV5-4 with TRBJ1-1; 7 nucleotides align to TRBD1. Germline V gene data show CDR1 as SGHNT and CDR2 as YYREEE (reference sequence). The length of the CDR3 is 16 residues. Trimming removed 4 bases from V and 3 bases from J; junction bases left unmatched: 12. The CDR3 sequence is CASSSPKQGRDTEAFF. In nucleotides, the CDR3 is TGTGCCAGCAGCAGCCCTAAACAGGGGAGAGACACTGAAGCTTTCTTT.

This chain joins TRBV27 and TRBJ2-7, with TRBD1 identical over 9 bases. Losses at the gene ends were 8 bases for V and 1 base for J; bases not matched to a gene: 6. Germline loops: CDR1 MNHEY, CDR2 SMNVEV (reference sequence). The CDR3 spans 14 residues. In DNA form, the CDR3 reads TGTGCCAGCGGGCAGGGACAGGGATCCTACGAGCAGTACTTC. Translating gives CASGQGQGSYEQYF.

This clone has more than one count but fewer than ten. This chain links TRBV7-9 with TRBJ2-3; TRBD1 might be the D (5 bases). Per germline, CDR1 SEHNR and CDR2 FQNEAQ (reference sequence). The CDR3 covers 13 residues. Trimming stripped 0 bases from V and 6 bases from J, with 7 bases between. CDR3 DNA: TGTGCCAGCAGCTTAGCAGGGGCGGATACGCAGTATTTT. Its translation: CASSLAGADTQYF.

This clone was observed once. The J gene is TRBJ1-2, the V gene TRBV19, with D maybe TRBD1 (5 bases). CDR3 length equals 15 residues. Between the trimmed V and J ends, which lost 5 bases and 5 bases, there was a span of 18 bases. Germline CDR1 and CDR2: LNHDA and SQIVND (reference sequence). The CDR3 is CASSEVLGLRYGYTF. Here the CDR3 DNA reads TGTGCCAGTAGTGAGGTCCTGGGGCTACGGTATGGCTACACCTTC.

The genes are TRBV7-3 and TRBJ2-2; 7 bases align to TRBD2. CDR3 length: 14 amino acids. Unmatched junction bases numbered 10, after V lost 8 bases and J lost 7 bases. Germline V CDR1 and CDR2: SGHTA, FQGTGA. The CDR3 DNA reads as TGTGCCAGCTCTAGCGGAGAATTAGGCGGGGAGCTGTTTTTT. Amino acids: CASSSGELGGELFF.

The CDR3 sequence: CASSVESAYNEQFF. The CDR3 DNA is TGTGCCAGCAGCGTGGAGAGCGCATACAATGAGCAGTTCTTC. V and J are TRBV9 and TRBJ2-1; D is ambiguous. V lost 2 bases, J lost 4 bases, and 10 bases lay in between. Germline V gene lookup returns CDR1 SGDLS and CDR2 YYNGEE. The CDR3 runs to 14 residues.

The rearrangement joins TRBV7-9 to TRBJ2-3, with TRBD2 matching 7 bases. The CDR3 consists of 13 residues. The germline gives CDR1 SEHNR, CDR2 FQNEAQ (reference sequence). Trimming removed 6 bases from V and 6 bases from J; junction bases left unmatched: 6. CDR3 residues: CASRPGGFDTQYF. CDR3 DNA sequence: TGTGCCAGCAGGCCGGGGGGATTTGATACGCAGTATTTT.

This clone was found a few times. The rearrangement links TRBV24-1 to TRBJ2-1; 14 bases are shared with TRBD2. The CDR3 has 16 amino acids. Germline CDR1 KGHDR, CDR2 SFDVKD. The V gene end was trimmed by 1 base and the J gene end by 6 bases; junction bases not matched to a gene: 1. As DNA, the CDR3 is TGTGCCACCAGTGATTTTGGGACTAGCGGGAGCAATGAGCAGTTCTTC. Its translation: CATSDFGTSGSNEQFF.

The gene calls are TRBV7-2 and TRBJ2-5; D remains unclear. CDR3 length: 15 amino acids. CDR1 is SGHTA, CDR2 FQGNSA, per germline. Between the trimmed V and J ends, which lost 3 bases and 2 bases, there was a span of 13 bases. The CDR3 loop reads CASSFGQRPQETQYF. DNA for the CDR3: TGTGCCAGCAGCTTTGGCCAGCGACCTCAAGAGACCCAGTACTTC.

This chain joins TRBV7-2 and TRBJ2-3; a possible D gene is TRBD2 (6 bases). This CDR3 contains 15 residues. Trimming pared 5 bases from V and 0 bases from J, leaving 12 bases between. The germline V gene encodes CDR1 SGHTA and CDR2 FQGNSA. CDR3 coding DNA: TGTGCCAGCAGCCGGGCCGGGACTAGCACAGATACGCAGTATTTT. This sequence encodes CASSRAGTSTDTQYF.

The chain employs TRBV7-2 and TRBJ2-5, with D perhaps matching TRBD1 (5 bases). CDR3 length equals 13 residues. CDR1 is SGHTA, CDR2 FQGNSA, per germline. Trimming shortened V by 1 base and J by 7 bases, and 10 bases separated the two germline ends. The CDR3 is CASSLEGRATQYF. The CDR3 DNA reads as TGTGCCAGCAGCTTAGAGGGCAGGGCGACCCAGTACTTC.

The V gene is TRBV3-1 (or the pseudogene TRBV3-2), the J gene TRBJ2-1; 8 bases are a match to TRBD1. V shed 3 bases and J 8 bases; nucleotides not matched to a gene: 9. CDR1 and CDR2 from the germline V gene are LGHDT and YNNKEL (reference sequence). The CDR3 is 15 residues long. The CDR3: CASSQDRATGDEQFF. The CDR3 DNA is TGTGCCAGCAGCCAGGACAGGGCAACCGGGGATGAGCAGTTCTTC.

The chain uses TRBV18 and TRBJ2-1, with TRBD2 matching 11 bases. Germline assignment: CDR1 KGHSH and CDR2 LQKENI. The CDR3 extends over 16 amino acids. The J segment lost 5 bases and the V segment lost 4 bases, leaving 7 bases of the junction unmatched. The CDR3 loop reads CASSQPGLADNNEQFF. The CDR3 nucleotides are TGTGCCAGCTCACAGCCGGGACTAGCGGACAACAATGAGCAGTTCTTC.

A note on this clone: Other DNA sequences in the same sample also yield this CDR3. This rearrangement joins TRBV18 to TRBJ2-5, with 10 bases aligning to TRBD1. CDR3 length: 13 amino acids. V shed 6 bases, J shed 5 bases, and the junction held 3 bases outside the gene matches. Germline V gene sequence: CDR1 KGHSH, CDR2 LQKENI. The CDR3 region is CASSPGQGETQYF. DNA for the CDR3: TGTGCCAGCTCGCCGGGACAGGGGGAGACCCAGTACTTC.

The rearrangement uses TRBV5-1 and TRBJ2-3; 8 nucleotides align to TRBD1. The CDR3 is made up of 16 amino acids. V was clipped by 4 bases and J by 1 base; unmatched bases: 8. Germline V lookup: CDR1 SGHRS, CDR2 YFSETQ. The CDR3 sequence is CASSPGQGLRTDTQYF. DNA of the CDR3: TGCGCCAGCAGCCCTGGACAGGGACTCCGCACAGATACGCAGTATTTT. Together with reference TRBV5-1 and TRBJ2-3, the CDR3 gives the full variable domain: KAGVTQTPRYLIKTRGQQVTLSCSPISGHRSVSWYQQTPGQGLQFLFEYFSETQRNKGNFPGRFSGRQFSNSRSEMNVSTLELGDSALYLCASSPGQGLRTDTQYFGPGTRLTVL.

This chain links TRBV7-9 with TRBJ1-6; 7 bases are shared with TRBD1. Germline loops: CDR1 SEHNR, CDR2 FQNEAQ (reference sequence). CDR3 size: 13 residues. V was pared by 6 bases and J by 10 bases, with 6 bases of the junction left unmatched. The CDR3 DNA is TGTGCCAGCAGAACAGGGGTAGGATCACCCCTCCACTTT. Amino acids: CASRTGVGSPLHF.

The J gene is TRBJ2-1, the V gene TRBV11-1; tentatively, D is TRBD2 (5 bases). V shed 7 bases and J shed 2 bases, with 12 bases lying between them. CDR1 is SGHAT and CDR2 is FQDESV in the germline V gene (reference sequence). This CDR3 contains 14 residues. CDR3 loop: CASTISGAYNEQFF. CDR3 bases: TGTGCCAGCACCATTTCCGGGGCCTACAATGAGCAGTTCTTC.

V and J are TRBV6-5 and TRBJ2-7; TRBD2 matches 11 bases. The CDR3 is made up of 14 amino acids. Germline CDR1 is MNHEY and CDR2 is SVGAGI. V gave up 6 bases and J gave up 2 bases; unmatched junction bases: 3. For the CDR3, the DNA is TGTGCCAGCAGCCTAGCGGGAGGTGCCTACGAGCAGTACTTC. It yields the protein CASSLAGGAYEQYF.

V usage is TRBV6-6 and J usage is TRBJ1-3; D is ambiguous. Germline values: CDR1 MNHNY, CDR2 SVGAGI (reference sequence). Trimming shortened V by 7 bases and J by 4 bases, and 8 bases separated the two germline ends. The CDR3 spans 12 residues. This chain's CDR3 is CASTLSGNTIYF. The CDR3 DNA follows: TGTGCCAGCACCCTATCAGGAAACACCATATATTTT.

J is TRBJ2-2 and V is TRBV6-5; D uncertain. This CDR3 region has 13 residues. Germline CDR1 and CDR2: MNHEY and SVGAGI. Trimming removed 6 bases from V and 3 bases from J, with 8 bases in between. The CDR3 nucleotides read TGTGCCAGCAGAAAGGCGGACACCGGGGAGCTGTTTTTT. The encoded protein is CASRKADTGELFF.

This clone was observed a handful of times. V gene TRBV7-2 combines with J gene TRBJ2-5, with 9 bases that match TRBD2. Unmatched junction bases numbered 10, after V lost 5 bases and J lost 9 bases. This CDR3 is built from 14 residues. Germline V CDR1 and CDR2: SGHTA, FQGNSA. The CDR3 DNA follows: TGTGCCAGCAGCGTCGACGGGGCGGGAGGGGCCCAGTACTTC. Translating gives CASSVDGAGGAQYF. Full variable domain (remainder filled in from reference TRBV7-2 and TRBJ2-5): GAGVSQSPSNKVTEKGKDVELRCDPISGHTALYWYRQSLGQGLEFLIYFQGNSAPDKSGLPSDRFSAERTGGSVSTLTIQRTQQEDSAVYLCASSVDGAGGAQYFGPGTRLLVL.

The chain carries TRBV4-3 and TRBJ1-2; D is possibly TRBD1 (6 bases). This CDR3 comprises 14 residues. The germline V gene encodes CDR1 LGHNA and CDR2 YSLEER. V lost 3 bases and J lost 5, with 13 bases in between. The CDR3 DNA reads as TGCGCCAGCAGCCAGGCCGACGGACAGTATGGCTACACCTTC. This codes for CASSQADGQYGYTF.

This chain uses TRBV5-1 with TRBJ2-7, with TRBD2 identical over 9 bases. The CDR3 covers 15 residues. CDR1 and CDR2 (germline): SGHRS, YFSETQ. V lost 4 bases, J lost 6 bases, and 11 bases stayed unmatched. CDR3 bases: TGCGCCAGCAGCCCGGAGCCGGGACTAGCATCCGAGCAGTACTTC. This sequence encodes CASSPEPGLASEQYF.

The sample holds a few counts of this clone. The rearrangement links TRBV21-1 to TRBJ1-5; TRBD1, the D gene given by the table, was not confirmed from the DNA. TRBV21-1 has pseudogene status. CDR3 length: 14 amino acids. CDR3 amino acids: CASSNSGERQPQHF. The CDR3 coding sequence is TGTGCCAGCAGCAATTCAGGGGAGAGGCAGCCCCAGCATTTT.

The chain carries TRBV28 and TRBJ1-1; 11 bases map to TRBD1. With 6 bases clipped from V and 5 bases from J, the junction kept 2 bases outside the gene matches. This CDR3 comprises 13 residues. Germline V lookup: CDR1 MDHEN, CDR2 SYDVKM. The CDR3 here is CASRDRGLTEAFF. As DNA, the CDR3 is TGTGCCAGCAGGGACAGGGGGCTGACTGAAGCTTTCTTT.